This T cell receptor (beta chain) was profiled in a study of blood T cell repertoires in COVID-19. Study-level information: The United States, Italy and Spain supplied acute and convalescent COVID-19 samples.

Original handling: Estimated nucleated cell counts came from reference gene primer amplification. Sequencing used immunoSEQ multiplex PCR; TCRdb keeps in-frame clones, though not all of them. V and J calls and clone size follow that table, whereas D and trimming were derived from the DNA. The sample has about 200,000 clones, approximately 89% seen once. Residents of over 20 US areas, aged roughly 18 to 95 years, made up the participants. The clonotype originates from a woman in her twenties or thirties with acute COVID-19. The sample taken for sequencing was PBMCs or T cells enriched from blood (not recorded which).

The CDR3 protein is CASSQDPRGIDHSTDTQYF. The CDR3 DNA sequence: TGTGCCAGCAGCCAAGATCCCCGGGGGATCGATCATAGCACAGATACGCAGTATTTT. The V call is TRBV14, the J call TRBJ2-3, with D possibly TRBD2 on 6 matching bases. V lost 0 bases, J lost 0 bases, and 19 bases lay in between. CDR1 SGHDN and CDR2 FVKESK come from the germline V gene. There are 19 residues in the CDR3.